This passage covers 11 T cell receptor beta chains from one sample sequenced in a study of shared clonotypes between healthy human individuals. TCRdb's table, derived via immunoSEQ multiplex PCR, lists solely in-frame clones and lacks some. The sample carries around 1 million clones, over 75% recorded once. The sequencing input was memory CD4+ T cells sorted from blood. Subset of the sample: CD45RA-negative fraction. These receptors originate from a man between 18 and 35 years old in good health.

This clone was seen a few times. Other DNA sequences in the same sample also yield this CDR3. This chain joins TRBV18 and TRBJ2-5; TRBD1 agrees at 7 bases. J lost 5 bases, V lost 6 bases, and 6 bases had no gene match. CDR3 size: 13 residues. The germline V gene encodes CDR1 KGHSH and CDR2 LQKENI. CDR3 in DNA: TGTGCCAGCTCCGACCTACAGGGGGAGACCCAGTACTTC. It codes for CASSDLQGETQYF.

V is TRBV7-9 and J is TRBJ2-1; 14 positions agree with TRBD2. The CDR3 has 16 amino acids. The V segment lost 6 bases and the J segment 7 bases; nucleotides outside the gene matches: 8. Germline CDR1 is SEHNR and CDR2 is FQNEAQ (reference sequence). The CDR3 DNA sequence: TGTGCCAGCAGTTCACCGGGACTAGCGGGGGTGAATGAGCAGTTCTTC. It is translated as CASSSPGLAGVNEQFF.

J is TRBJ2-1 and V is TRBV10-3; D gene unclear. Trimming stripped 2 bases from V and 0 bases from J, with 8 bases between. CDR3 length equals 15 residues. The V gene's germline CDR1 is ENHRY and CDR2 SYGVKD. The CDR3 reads CAISEGMSSYNEQFF. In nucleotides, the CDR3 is TGTGCCATCAGTGAGGGGATGAGCTCCTACAATGAGCAGTTCTTC.

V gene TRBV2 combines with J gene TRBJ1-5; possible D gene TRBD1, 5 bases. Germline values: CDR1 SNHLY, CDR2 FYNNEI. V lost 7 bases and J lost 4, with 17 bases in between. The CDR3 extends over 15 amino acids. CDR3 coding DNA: TGTGCCAGCACCCAGGGCCCCTTGGGGAATCAGCCCCAGCATTTT. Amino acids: CASTQGPLGNQPQHF.

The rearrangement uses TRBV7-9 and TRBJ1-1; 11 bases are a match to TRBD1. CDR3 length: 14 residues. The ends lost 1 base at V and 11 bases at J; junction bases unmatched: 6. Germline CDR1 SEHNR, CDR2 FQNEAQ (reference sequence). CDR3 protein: CASSLELDRGPAFF. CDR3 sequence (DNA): TGTGCCAGCAGCTTAGAACTGGACAGGGGGCCGGCTTTCTTT. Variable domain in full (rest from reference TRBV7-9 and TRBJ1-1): DTGVSQNPRHKITKRGQNVTFRCDPISEHNRLYWYRQTLGQGPEFLTYFQNEAQLEKSRLLSDRFSAERPKGSFSTLEIQRTEQGDSAMYLCASSLELDRGPAFFGQGTRLTVV.

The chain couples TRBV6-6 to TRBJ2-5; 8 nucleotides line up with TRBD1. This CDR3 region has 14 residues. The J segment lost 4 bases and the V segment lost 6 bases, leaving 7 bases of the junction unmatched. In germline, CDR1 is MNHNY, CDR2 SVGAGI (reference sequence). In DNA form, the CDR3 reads TGTGCCAGCAGCGAGACAGGGGCCGGAGAGACCCAGTACTTC. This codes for CASSETGAGETQYF.

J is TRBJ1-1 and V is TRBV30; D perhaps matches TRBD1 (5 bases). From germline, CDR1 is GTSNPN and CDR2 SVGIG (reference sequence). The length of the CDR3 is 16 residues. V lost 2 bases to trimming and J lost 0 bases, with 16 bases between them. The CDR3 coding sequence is TGTGCCTGGAGTCGGAAAACGGGGGTCATGAACACTGAAGCTTTCTTT. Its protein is CAWSRKTGVMNTEAFF.

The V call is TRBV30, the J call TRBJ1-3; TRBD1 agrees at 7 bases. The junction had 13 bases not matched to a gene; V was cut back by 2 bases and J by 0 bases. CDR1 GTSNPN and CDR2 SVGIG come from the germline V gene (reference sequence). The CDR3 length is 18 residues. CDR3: CAWSFVFSGGSSGNTIYF. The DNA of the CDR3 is TGTGCCTGGAGTTTCGTCTTTTCAGGGGGAAGCTCTGGAAACACCATATATTTT.

The CDR3 is CASQPSTDQPQHF. The CDR3 nucleotides are TGTGCCTCACAGCCCAGTACGGATCAGCCCCAGCATTTT. This chain uses TRBV10-3 with TRBJ1-5, with D hard to call. Germline CDR1 ENHRY, CDR2 SYGVKD. V gave up 11 bases and J gave up 5 bases, with 16 bases separating them. CDR3 length: 13 amino acids.

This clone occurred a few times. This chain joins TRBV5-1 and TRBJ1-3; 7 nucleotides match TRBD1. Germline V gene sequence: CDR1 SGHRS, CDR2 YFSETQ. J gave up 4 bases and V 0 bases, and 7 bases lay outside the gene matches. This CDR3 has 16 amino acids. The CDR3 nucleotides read TGCGCCAGCAGCTTGGCCCAGACAGGGAACGGAAACACCATATATTTT. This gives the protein CASSLAQTGNGNTIYF.

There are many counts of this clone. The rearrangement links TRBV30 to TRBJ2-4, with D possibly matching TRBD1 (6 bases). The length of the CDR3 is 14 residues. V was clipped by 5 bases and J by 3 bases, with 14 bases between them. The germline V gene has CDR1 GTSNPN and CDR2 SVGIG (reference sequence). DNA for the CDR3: TGTGCCTGGTCCACAGGGACCGGCAAAAACATTCAGTACTTC. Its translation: CAWSTGTGKNIQYF.